This T cell receptor beta chain was obtained from a study of cytomegalovirus exposure and HLA in healthy donors. Study-wide context: Around 76% of 398 genotyped donors fell in the Caucasian-associated ancestry cluster. Study-wide results and limits: Donors belonging to an Asian-associated ancestry cluster reportedly showed fewer N-insertions in productive TCRs than the roughly 670-donor mean, according to what a later analysis found.

In the PCR, 60 Vbeta and 13 Jbeta primers were used. Repertoires were generated with immunoSEQ multiplex PCR, while TCRdb's copy carries only in-frame clones and drops some. The sample records approximately 200,000 clones, around 79% being singletons. On this clone itself: No antigen is known for it.

The V gene lost 4 bases and the J gene lost 9 bases, with 17 bases spanning the gap. The germline V gene has CDR1 SGHRS and CDR2 YFSETQ. The CDR3 totals 13 residues. The sample was PBMCs. The chain joins TRBV5-1 to TRBJ2-7, with D perhaps matching TRBD2 (6 bases). This clonotype was obtained from a woman under 30 in good health and CMV-seronegative. The CDR3 reads CASSTGDQMGQYF. DNA of the CDR3: TGCGCCAGCAGCACGGGGGATCAAATGGGGCAGTACTTC. Supplemented by reference TRBV5-1 and TRBJ2-7, the full variable domain reads KAGVTQTPRYLIKTRGQQVTLSCSPISGHRSVSWYQQTPGQGLQFLFEYFSETQRNKGNFPGRFSGRQFSNSRSEMNVSTLELGDSALYLCASSTGDQMGQYFGPGTRLTVT.